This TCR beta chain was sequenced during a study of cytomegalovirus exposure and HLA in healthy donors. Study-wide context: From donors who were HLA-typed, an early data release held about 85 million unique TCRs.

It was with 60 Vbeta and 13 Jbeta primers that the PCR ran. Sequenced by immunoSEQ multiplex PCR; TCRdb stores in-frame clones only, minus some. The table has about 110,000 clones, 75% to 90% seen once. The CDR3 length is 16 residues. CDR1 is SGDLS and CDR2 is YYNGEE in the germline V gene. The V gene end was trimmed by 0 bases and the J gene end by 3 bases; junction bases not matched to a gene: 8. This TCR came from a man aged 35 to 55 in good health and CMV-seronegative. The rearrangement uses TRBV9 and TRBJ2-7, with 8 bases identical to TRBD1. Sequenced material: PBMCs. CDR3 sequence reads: CASSVAPGDRGYEQYF. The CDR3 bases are TGTGCCAGCAGCGTAGCCCCAGGCGACAGGGGCTACGAGCAGTACTTC.